Presented here are 21 T cell receptor beta chains from one specimen sequenced in a study of cytomegalovirus exposure and HLA in healthy donors. PCR amplification relied on 60 Vbeta primers (plus 13 Jbeta primers). Data came from immunoSEQ multiplex PCR; TCRdb stores just in-frame clones and leaves some out. The data hold roughly 86,000 clones, with nearly 80% observed a single time. The sample comprised PBMCs. The receptors were gathered from a female donor in good health and CMV-seronegative.

This chain links TRBV7-8 with TRBJ2-3, with TRBD2 identical over 7 bases. V lost 2 bases to trimming and J lost 0 bases; unmatched junction nucleotides: 5. Looked up from germline, CDR1 is SGHVS and CDR2 is FQNEAQ. The CDR3 spans 16 residues. CDR3: CASSLSTSTSTDTQYF. As DNA, the CDR3 is TGTGCCAGCAGCTTATCGACTAGCACTAGCACAGATACGCAGTATTTT.

This clone was found a few times. The rearrangement uses TRBV19 and TRBJ1-2; D ambiguous. This CDR3 region has 13 residues. From germline, CDR1 is LNHDA and CDR2 SQIVND (reference sequence). V lost 4 bases and J 1 base, leaving 7 bases between the germline ends. CDR3 protein: CASSKDYNYGYTF. In nucleotides, the CDR3 is TGTGCCAGTAGTAAGGACTATAACTATGGCTACACCTTC.

The CDR3 protein is CASSWSTGRNTEAFF. The CDR3 DNA reads as TGTGCCAGCAGTTGGTCGACAGGGAGAAACACTGAAGCTTTCTTT. V and J are TRBV6-5 and TRBJ1-1; the match to TRBD1 covers 7 bases. Germline V gene data show CDR1 as MNHEY and CDR2 as SVGAGI. The CDR3 has 15 amino acids. V was pared by 4 bases and J by 2 bases, with 7 bases of the junction left unmatched.

The rearrangement links TRBV4-1 to TRBJ2-7, with 7 bases matching TRBD2. The trim removed 1 base at V and 0 bases at J, leaving 3 bases unmatched. CDR1 and CDR2 from the germline V gene are MGHRA and YSYEKL. The CDR3 contains 15 residues. The CDR3 sequence: CASSQVGGSSYEQYF. Written as DNA, the CDR3 is TGCGCCAGCAGCCAAGTGGGCGGGAGCTCCTACGAGCAGTACTTC.

The chain couples TRBV19 to TRBJ1-3; weak D call: TRBD1 (5 bases). The CDR3 has 13 residues. V was cut by 7 bases and J by 2 bases, with 9 bases left in between. Germline lookup yields CDR1 LNHDA and CDR2 SQIVND (reference sequence). DNA of the CDR3: TGTGCCAGTACAATAGGGGCTGGAAACACCATATATTTT. The encoded protein is CASTIGAGNTIYF.

This clone was seen more than once but under ten times. The V gene is TRBV7-3, the J gene TRBJ2-3, with TRBD2 matching 15 bases. Germline CDR1 is SGHTA and CDR2 is FQGTGA. This CDR3 region has 16 residues. V dropped 5 bases and J dropped 6; count of bases not matched to a gene: 6. Here the CDR3 reads CASSPRTSGGADTQYF. As DNA, the CDR3 is TGTGCCAGCAGCCCCAGGACTAGCGGGGGGGCTGATACGCAGTATTTT.

The chain is built from TRBV29-1 and TRBJ1-1; D might be TRBD1 (6 bases). V gave up 7 bases and J gave up 8 bases, with 14 bases separating them. Germline CDR1 is SQVTM and CDR2 is ANQGSEA. The CDR3 has 11 residues. DNA for the CDR3: TGCAGCGCTGTGACAGGTCGGGAAGCTTTCTTT. It specifies CSAVTGREAFF.

The genes are TRBV28 and TRBJ1-1; 11 nucleotides line up with TRBD1. The V segment lost 1 base and the J segment 1 base; nucleotides outside the gene matches: 8. In germline, CDR1 is MDHEN, CDR2 SYDVKM. The CDR3 extends over 18 amino acids. CDR3 nucleotide sequence: TGTGCCAGCAGTTTATTGGACAGGGGGCGTCAGGGGAACACTGAAGCTTTCTTT. It codes for CASSLLDRGRQGNTEAFF.

The chain has TRBV19 and TRBJ1-4, with D perhaps matching TRBD1 (6 bases). Trimming left V 7 bases short and J 0 bases short, with 21 bases between. Germline V gives CDR1 LNHDA, CDR2 SQIVND (reference sequence). CDR3 length equals 18 residues. This CDR3 is CASNPDGQMFSTNEKLFF. CDR3 bases: TGTGCCAGTAACCCCGACGGACAGATGTTTTCAACTAATGAAAAACTGTTTTTT. The full variable domain, rest sourced from reference TRBV19 and TRBJ1-4, is DGGITQSPKYLFRKEGQNVTLSCEQNLNHDAMYWYRQDPGQGLRLIYYSQIVNDFQKGDIAEGYSVSREKKESFPLTVTSAQKNPTAFYLCASNPDGQMFSTNEKLFFGSGTQLSVL.

The rearrangement links TRBV28 to TRBJ2-3, with 7 bases fitting TRBD2. After removal of 5 bases from V and 1 base from J, the junction contained 6 bases not matched to a gene. CDR1 MDHEN and CDR2 SYDVKM come from the germline V gene. The CDR3 extends over 15 amino acids. CDR3 nucleotides: TGTGCCAGCAGTCTTAGCGGGTGGCGCACAGATACGCAGTATTTT. Amino acids: CASSLSGWRTDTQYF.

The V call is TRBV19, the J call TRBJ2-1; 13 bases map to TRBD2. V lost 6 bases to trimming and J lost 12 bases; unmatched junction nucleotides: 11. The germline CDR1 and CDR2 sequences are LNHDA and SQIVND (reference sequence). This CDR3 contains 15 residues. The CDR3 DNA reads as TGTGCCAGTAGAGATCCGGGACTAGCGGGGATAGGGCAGTTCTTC. Protein sequence: CASRDPGLAGIGQFF.

V usage is TRBV25-1 and J usage is TRBJ1-4; D remains ambiguous. Germline V gives CDR1 MGHDK, CDR2 SYGVNS. V was clipped by 5 bases and J by 8 bases, with 12 bases between them. The CDR3 is 13 amino acids. Here the CDR3 DNA reads TGTGCCAGCAGTCTCTCTCTGGGCGAAAAACTGTTTTTT. Translating gives CASSLSLGEKLFF.

The chain carries TRBV6-5 and TRBJ1-3, with D unresolved. Looked up from germline, CDR1 is MNHEY and CDR2 is SVGAGI. Trimming removed 2 bases at V and 0 bases at J, with 8 bases between. CDR3 length equals 15 residues. CDR3 coding DNA: TGTGCCAGCAGTTACAGCCAAAGCTCTGGAAACACCATATATTTT. It encodes CASSYSQSSGNTIYF.

The chain joins TRBV30 to TRBJ1-2, with D possibly TRBD1 on 5 matching bases. The V end was cut by 0 bases, the J end by 2 bases, with 7 bases between. This CDR3 is 13 amino acids long. CDR1 GTSNPN and CDR2 SVGIG come from the germline V gene (reference sequence). The CDR3 here is CAWSVSGNYGYTF. The CDR3 DNA is TGTGCCTGGAGTGTATCAGGGAACTATGGCTACACCTTC.

The genes are TRBV28 and TRBJ1-1; 7 bases map to TRBD1. There are 17 residues in the CDR3. Per the germline V gene, CDR1 is MDHEN and CDR2 is SYDVKM. J was trimmed by 1 base and V by 6 bases; bases with no gene match: 14. This CDR3 is CASSPHRQGPTNTEAFF. CDR3 nucleotide sequence: TGTGCCAGCAGCCCTCACAGACAGGGACCTACGAACACTGAAGCTTTCTTT.

The chain couples TRBV5-8 to TRBJ1-4; the D is unclear. The CDR3 runs 14 residues. V lost 1 base and J lost 4, with 8 bases in between. Germline values: CDR1 SGHTS, CDR2 YDEGEE. CDR3 DNA: TGTGCCAGCAGCTTGTGGTCAGATAATGAAAAACTGTTTTTT. Translated: CASSLWSDNEKLFF.

The chain joins TRBV5-1 to TRBJ2-2; TRBD1 matches at 10 bases. The CDR3 has 16 amino acids. Germline-derived CDR1 and CDR2 are SGHRS and YFSETQ. The V segment lost 2 bases and the J segment 5 bases; nucleotides outside the gene matches: 6. CDR3 bases: TGCGCCAGCAGCTTACCCGGGACAGGGGAAACCGGGGAGCTGTTTTTT. This encodes CASSLPGTGETGELFF.

This clone rates as medium-sized. The chain joins TRBV5-8 to TRBJ1-2, with TRBD1 as a possible D gene (5 bases). V was trimmed by 4 bases and J by 4 bases, leaving 14 bases between them. The CDR3 is 14 amino acids. Germline assignment: CDR1 SGHTS and CDR2 YDEGEE. As DNA, the CDR3 is TGTGCCAGCAGCACCCCCGGGGGGTTCTATGGCTACACCTTC. Protein sequence: CASSTPGGFYGYTF. Filled out from reference TRBV5-8 and TRBJ1-2, the complete variable domain reads EAGVTQSPTHLIKTRGQQATLRCSPISGHTSVYWYQQALGLGLQFLLWYDEGEERNRGNFPPRFSGRQFPNYSSELNVNALELEDSALYLCASSTPGGFYGYTFGSGTRLTVV.

The rearrangement joins TRBV9 to TRBJ2-5; TRBD1 is a possible D gene (6 bases). There are 14 residues in the CDR3. V lost 0 bases to trimming and J lost 2 bases, with 8 bases between them. In germline, CDR1 is SGDLS, CDR2 YYNGEE. DNA for the CDR3: TGTGCCAGCAGCGTAGTAACAGGGCAAGAGACCCAGTACTTC. It encodes CASSVVTGQETQYF.

The rearrangement uses TRBV29-1 and TRBJ2-3; D may be TRBD1 (6 bases). Germline assignment: CDR1 SQVTM and CDR2 ANQGSEA. The germline V and J ends were trimmed by 6 bases and 0 bases, with 10 bases remaining between them. The CDR3 runs to 13 residues. This CDR3 reads CSVLDSSTDTQYF. CDR3 DNA sequence: TGCAGCGTGCTGGACAGTAGCACAGATACGCAGTATTTT.

The chain uses TRBV19 and TRBJ1-5, with no clear D. V lost 9 bases, J lost 7 bases, and 16 bases lay in between. The germline V gene has CDR1 LNHDA and CDR2 SQIVND (reference sequence). This CDR3 contains 13 residues. The CDR3 is CASGGMAGQPQHF. CDR3 DNA sequence: TGTGCCAGCGGTGGAATGGCGGGGCAGCCCCAGCATTTT.